This is a list of T cell receptor beta chains from one sample in a study of blood T cell repertoires in COVID-19. Assay used: immunoSEQ multiplex PCR; TCRdb lists only in-frame clones, some missing. The sample consists of 350,000 to 450,000 clones, approximately 86% of them appearing once. Sequencing used peripheral blood. Every receptor here comes from a human donor in a cohort sampled during active COVID-19. Each CDR3 is given with its conserved first and last residue. Each record gives: D gene, V gene, J gene, clone size, CDR3 protein, CDR3 DNA. The D gene is left open where the match is weak. For some rows the clone size is stated as once, few or many, or as a class when expanded; others skip it.

d_gene: -
v_gene: TRBV5-4
j_gene: TRBJ1-3
abundance: -
CDR3aa: CASSSQGGGNTIYF
CDR3nt: TGTGCCAGCAGCTCGCAGGGTGGTGGAAACACCATATATTTT

d_gene: TRBD1
v_gene: TRBV4-1
j_gene: TRBJ1-2
abundance: -
CDR3aa: CASSQVGQGPRYGYTF
CDR3nt: TGCGCCAGCAGCCAAGTAGGACAGGGTCCCCGCTATGGCTACACCTTC

d_gene: -
v_gene: TRBV6-1
j_gene: TRBJ2-7
abundance: -
CDR3aa: CASSGSSARPLYEQYF
CDR3nt: TGTGCCAGCAGTGGATCTAGCGCGCGGCCCCTATACGAGCAGTACTTC

d_gene: TRBD1
v_gene: TRBV5-1
j_gene: TRBJ2-7
abundance: -
CDR3aa: CASRVGTDTYEQYF
CDR3nt: TGCGCCAGCAGAGTGGGGACAGATACCTACGAGCAGTACTTC

d_gene: -
v_gene: TRBV9
j_gene: TRBJ2-5
abundance: -
CDR3aa: CASSGDNQETQYF
CDR3nt: TGTGCCAGCAGCGGCGACAACCAAGAGACCCAGTACTTC

d_gene: -
v_gene: TRBV5-8
j_gene: TRBJ2-7
abundance: -
CDR3aa: CASSLGQGSFPGQYF
CDR3nt: TGTGCCAGCAGCTTGGGGCAGGGGTCCTTCCCCGGGCAGTACTTC

d_gene: -
v_gene: TRBV6-5
j_gene: TRBJ1-4
abundance: -
CDR3aa: CASSLGGAANEKLFF
CDR3nt: TGTGCCAGCAGTTTAGGGGGGGCGGCTAATGAAAAACTGTTTTTT

d_gene: -
v_gene: TRBV5-5
j_gene: TRBJ2-2
abundance: once
CDR3aa: CASTLGQGGTGELFF
CDR3nt: TGTGCCAGCACCCTAGGGCAGGGTGGCACCGGGGAGCTGTTTTTT

d_gene: TRBD2
v_gene: TRBV7-3
j_gene: TRBJ2-1
abundance: -
CDR3aa: CASSPKIAGGYNEQFF
CDR3nt: TGTGCCAGCAGCCCCAAGATAGCGGGGGGGTACAATGAGCAGTTCTTC

d_gene: TRBD2
v_gene: TRBV28
j_gene: TRBJ2-1
abundance: -
CDR3aa: CASSPIYGRAYNEQFF
CDR3nt: TGTGCCAGCAGTCCCATTTACGGGAGGGCCTACAATGAGCAGTTCTTC

d_gene: TRBD1
v_gene: TRBV6-5
j_gene: TRBJ1-2
abundance: -
CDR3aa: CASRPETGGYGYTF
CDR3nt: TGTGCCAGCAGACCCGAAACAGGGGGCTATGGCTACACCTTC

d_gene: -
v_gene: TRBV24-1
j_gene: TRBJ2-1
abundance: few
CDR3aa: CATSDQTGNPYNEQFF
CDR3nt: TGTGCCACCAGTGACCAAACAGGGAACCCCTACAATGAGCAGTTCTTC

d_gene: -
v_gene: TRBV11-2
j_gene: TRBJ2-1
abundance: -
CDR3aa: CASGGTSEAHEQFF
CDR3nt: TGTGCCAGCGGCGGGACTTCCGAGGCCCATGAGCAGTTCTTC

d_gene: TRBD1
v_gene: TRBV5-4
j_gene: TRBJ1-1
abundance: -
CDR3aa: CASSHKDRAGTEAFF
CDR3nt: TGTGCCAGCAGCCACAAAGACAGGGCGGGCACTGAAGCTTTCTTT

d_gene: -
v_gene: TRBV7-2
j_gene: TRBJ2-2
abundance: once
CDR3aa: CASSLVSGSHTGELFF
CDR3nt: TGTGCCAGCAGCTTAGTTTCGGGATCTCACACCGGGGAGCTGTTTTTT

d_gene: -
v_gene: TRBV28
j_gene: TRBJ2-7
abundance: -
CDR3aa: CASRNPYETSMREQYF
CDR3nt: TGTGCCAGCAGAAACCCCTATGAGACTAGTATGAGAGAGCAGTACTTC

d_gene: TRBD1
v_gene: TRBV6-5
j_gene: TRBJ2-5
abundance: -
CDR3aa: CASSRGTGGETQYF
CDR3nt: TGTGCCAGCAGTCGGGGGACAGGGGGGGAGACCCAGTACTTC

d_gene: TRBD1
v_gene: TRBV18
j_gene: TRBJ1-2
abundance: -
CDR3aa: CASSPGQGNYGYTF
CDR3nt: TGTGCCAGCTCACCCGGACAGGGGAACTATGGCTACACCTTC

d_gene: TRBD2
v_gene: TRBV7-8
j_gene: TRBJ2-2
abundance: few
CDR3aa: CASSPTSGGSTGELFF
CDR3nt: TGTGCCAGCAGCCCCACCAGCGGGGGGTCCACCGGGGAGCTGTTTTTT

d_gene: TRBD1
v_gene: TRBV15
j_gene: TRBJ1-6
abundance: -
CDR3aa: CATSRTGTNSPLHF
CDR3nt: TGTGCCACCAGCAGGACAGGGACGAATTCACCCCTCCACTTT

d_gene: TRBD2
v_gene: TRBV11-2
j_gene: TRBJ2-3
abundance: -
CDR3aa: CASSPRTSGTDTQYF
CDR3nt: TGTGCCAGCAGCCCTCGGACTAGCGGCACAGATACGCAGTATTTT

d_gene: -
v_gene: TRBV5-1
j_gene: TRBJ2-7
abundance: -
CDR3aa: CASSLVLGGEQYF
CDR3nt: TGCGCCAGCAGCTTGGTATTGGGGGGCGAGCAGTACTTC

d_gene: TRBD1
v_gene: TRBV5-4
j_gene: TRBJ1-1
abundance: -
CDR3aa: CASSLLDRSNTEAFF
CDR3nt: TGTGCCAGCAGCTTGTTGGACAGGTCGAACACTGAAGCTTTCTTT

d_gene: TRBD1
v_gene: TRBV5-1
j_gene: TRBJ2-1
abundance: -
CDR3aa: CASTQGTGTGTGNEQFF
CDR3nt: TGCGCCAGCACCCAAGGGACCGGGACAGGGACTGGCAATGAGCAGTTCTTC

d_gene: TRBD2
v_gene: TRBV5-4
j_gene: TRBJ2-5
abundance: -
CDR3aa: CASSLGLAGETQYF
CDR3nt: TGTGCCAGCAGCTTGGGACTAGCGGGAGAGACCCAGTACTTC

d_gene: -
v_gene: TRBV19
j_gene: TRBJ2-5
abundance: once
CDR3aa: CASSKSPFAGETQYF
CDR3nt: TGTGCCAGTAGTAAGAGTCCTTTTGCGGGGGAGACCCAGTACTTC

d_gene: TRBD2
v_gene: TRBV4-1
j_gene: TRBJ2-3
abundance: -
CDR3aa: CASSPFLREEDTQYF
CDR3nt: TGCGCCAGCAGCCCCTTTCTCCGGGAGGAAGATACGCAGTATTTT

d_gene: -
v_gene: TRBV7-8
j_gene: TRBJ1-2
abundance: -
CDR3aa: CASSRPVYGYTF
CDR3nt: TGTGCCAGCAGCCGTCCGGTCTATGGCTACACCTTC

d_gene: TRBD2
v_gene: TRBV5-1
j_gene: TRBJ2-2
abundance: -
CDR3aa: CASSFGTSGSTGELFF
CDR3nt: TGCGCCAGCAGCTTCGGAACTAGCGGGAGCACCGGGGAGCTGTTTTTT

d_gene: TRBD1
v_gene: TRBV28
j_gene: TRBJ2-7
abundance: once
CDR3aa: CASRVGQGDYEQYF
CDR3nt: TGTGCCAGCAGGGTCGGACAGGGGGACTACGAGCAGTACTTC

d_gene: -
v_gene: TRBV6-5
j_gene: TRBJ2-7
abundance: -
CDR3aa: CATLGSERLEQYF
CDR3nt: TGTGCCACCCTCGGGAGCGAGCGGCTCGAGCAGTACTTC

d_gene: -
v_gene: TRBV18
j_gene: TRBJ2-2
abundance: -
CDR3aa: CASSPPATVNTGELFF
CDR3nt: TGTGCCAGCTCACCACCGGCGACAGTGAACACCGGGGAGCTGTTTTTT

d_gene: TRBD2
v_gene: TRBV20-1
j_gene: TRBJ2-1
abundance: -
CDR3aa: CSAVLAGVGFF
CDR3nt: TGCAGTGCTGTTCTAGCGGGAGTAGGGTTCTTC

d_gene: TRBD1
v_gene: TRBV2
j_gene: TRBJ2-7
abundance: -
CDR3aa: CASSSTGELEQYF
CDR3nt: TGTGCCAGCAGTTCGACAGGGGAGCTCGAGCAGTACTTC